The rows below give T cell receptor beta chains drawn from one sample of a study of cytomegalovirus exposure and HLA in healthy donors. Only in-frame clones appear in the TCRdb table, and some are missing; sequencing was by immunoSEQ multiplex PCR. Of 100,000 to 150,000 clones listed, around 80% are singletons. Sequenced material: PBMCs. These receptors all stem from a female donor in good health and CMV-seronegative. Both conserved end residues are part of each CDR3. Each record gives: CDR3 DNA, CDR3 protein, clone size, D gene, V gene, CDR3 length, J gene. The D gene is left open where the match is weak. Expanded clones are given a class, and other clones once, few, many or no size at all.

CDR3 DNA: TGTGCCAGTAGTATAGTAGGTACAGCAACTAATGAAAAACTGTTTTTT
CDR3 protein: CASSIVGTATNEKLFF
clone size: NA
D gene: NA
V gene: TRBV19
CDR3 length: 16
J gene: TRBJ1-4

CDR3 DNA: TGCGCCAGCGGGGCTCAGGGGCCTGATGAGCAGTTCTTC
CDR3 protein: CASGAQGPDEQFF
clone size: NA
D gene: NA
V gene: TRBV5-1
CDR3 length: 13
J gene: TRBJ2-1

CDR3 DNA: TGCGCCAGCAGCCTTGGGACAGCTAGCACAGATACGCAGTATTTT
CDR3 protein: CASSLGTASTDTQYF
clone size: once
D gene: TRBD1
V gene: TRBV5-1
CDR3 length: 15
J gene: TRBJ2-3

CDR3 DNA: TGCGCCAGCAGAGAACCAATGGGACAAAGGGGCCGTTACGAGCAGTACTTC
CDR3 protein: CASREPMGQRGRYEQYF
clone size: NA
D gene: NA
V gene: TRBV10-1
CDR3 length: 17
J gene: TRBJ2-7

CDR3 DNA: TGTGCCAGCAGTTACAAGTGGCCTAATCAGCCCCAGCATTTT
CDR3 protein: CASSYKWPNQPQHF
clone size: NA
D gene: NA
V gene: TRBV6-5
CDR3 length: 14
J gene: TRBJ1-5

CDR3 DNA: TGTTCCAGCAGCTTAGTAGGGGGGGCCTACAATGAGCAGTTCTTC
CDR3 protein: CSSSLVGGAYNEQFF
clone size: once
D gene: NA
V gene: TRBV7-9
CDR3 length: 15
J gene: TRBJ2-1

CDR3 DNA: TGTGCCAGCAGCTTAGGTGGGACAGCGAATGAAAAACTGTTTTTT
CDR3 protein: CASSLGGTANEKLFF
clone size: few
D gene: TRBD1
V gene: TRBV7-9
CDR3 length: 15
J gene: TRBJ1-4

CDR3 DNA: TGTGCCAGCAGTGATCGGAGTATTAGAAACACCATATATTTT
CDR3 protein: CASSDRSIRNTIYF
clone size: NA
D gene: NA
V gene: TRBV28
CDR3 length: 14
J gene: TRBJ1-3

CDR3 DNA: TGTGCCAGCAGGGCTGGGCCGAACACCGGGGAGCTGTTTTTT
CDR3 protein: CASRAGPNTGELFF
clone size: few
D gene: NA
V gene: TRBV7-2
CDR3 length: 14
J gene: TRBJ2-2

CDR3 DNA: TGTGCCAGCAGTGGGGGACTAGCCAGAAGCTCCTACGAGCAGTACTTC
CDR3 protein: CASSGGLARSSYEQYF
clone size: NA
D gene: TRBD2
V gene: TRBV28
CDR3 length: 16
J gene: TRBJ2-7

CDR3 DNA: TGTGCCAGCAGCGCCGGACAGGGGAGGAATGAGCAGTTCTTC
CDR3 protein: CASSAGQGRNEQFF
clone size: few
D gene: TRBD1
V gene: TRBV11-2
CDR3 length: 14
J gene: TRBJ2-1

CDR3 DNA: TGTGCCTGGGGACAGGGTCTGAATGAGCAGTTCTTC
CDR3 protein: CAWGQGLNEQFF
clone size: once
D gene: TRBD1
V gene: TRBV30
CDR3 length: 12
J gene: TRBJ2-1

CDR3 DNA: TGCGCCAGCAGCTTAATACTAGCGGGGGGGCTCGCTCAGGGCAATGAGCAGTTCTTC
CDR3 protein: CASSLILAGGLAQGNEQFF
clone size: NA
D gene: TRBD2
V gene: TRBV5-1
CDR3 length: 19
J gene: TRBJ2-1

CDR3 DNA: TGTGCCAGCTCCCGGGGGACTAGGGGCGTTACGCAGTATTTT
CDR3 protein: CASSRGTRGVTQYF
clone size: NA
D gene: TRBD2
V gene: TRBV2
CDR3 length: 14
J gene: TRBJ2-3

CDR3 DNA: TGTGCCAGCAGGCTTGCTAGCGGGGGGGATACGCAGTATTTT
CDR3 protein: CASRLASGGDTQYF
clone size: NA
D gene: TRBD2
V gene: TRBV6-6
CDR3 length: 14
J gene: TRBJ2-3